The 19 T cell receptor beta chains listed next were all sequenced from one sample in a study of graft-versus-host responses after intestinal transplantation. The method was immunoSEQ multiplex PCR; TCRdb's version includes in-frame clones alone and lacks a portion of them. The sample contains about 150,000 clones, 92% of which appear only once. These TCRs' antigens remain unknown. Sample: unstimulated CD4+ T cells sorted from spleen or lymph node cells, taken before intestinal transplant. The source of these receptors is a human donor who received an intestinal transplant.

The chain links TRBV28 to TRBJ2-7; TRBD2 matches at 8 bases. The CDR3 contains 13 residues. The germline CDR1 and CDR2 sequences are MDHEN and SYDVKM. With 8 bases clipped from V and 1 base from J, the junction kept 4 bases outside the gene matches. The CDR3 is CASGGGGSYEQYF. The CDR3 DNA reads TGTGCCAGCGGAGGCGGGGGGTCCTACGAGCAGTACTTC.

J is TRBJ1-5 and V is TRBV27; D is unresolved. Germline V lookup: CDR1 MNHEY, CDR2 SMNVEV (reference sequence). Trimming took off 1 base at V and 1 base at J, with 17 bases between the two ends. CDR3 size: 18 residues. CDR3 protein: CASSLYGGSDTSNQPQHF. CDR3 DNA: TGTGCCAGCAGTTTATATGGAGGATCCGATACAAGCAATCAGCCCCAGCATTTT.

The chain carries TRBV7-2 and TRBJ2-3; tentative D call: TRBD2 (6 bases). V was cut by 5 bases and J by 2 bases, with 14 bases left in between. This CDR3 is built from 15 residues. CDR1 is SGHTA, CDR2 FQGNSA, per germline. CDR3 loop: CASSLPSVLTDTQYF. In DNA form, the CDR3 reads TGTGCCAGCAGCCTGCCTAGCGTACTCACAGATACGCAGTATTTT.

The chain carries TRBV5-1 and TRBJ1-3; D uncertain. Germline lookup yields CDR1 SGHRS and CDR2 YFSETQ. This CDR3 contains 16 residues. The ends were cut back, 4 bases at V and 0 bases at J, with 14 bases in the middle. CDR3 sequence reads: CASSPSLGNSGNTIYF. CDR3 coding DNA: TGCGCCAGCAGCCCTTCGTTGGGAAACTCTGGAAACACCATATATTTT.

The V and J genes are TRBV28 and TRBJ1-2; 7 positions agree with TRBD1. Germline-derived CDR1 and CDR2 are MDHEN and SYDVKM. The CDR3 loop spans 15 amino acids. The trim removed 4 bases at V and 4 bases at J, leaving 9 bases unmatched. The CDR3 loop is CASSSPVAGGYGYTF. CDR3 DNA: TGTGCCAGCAGTTCCCCGGTGGCAGGGGGCTATGGCTACACCTTC.

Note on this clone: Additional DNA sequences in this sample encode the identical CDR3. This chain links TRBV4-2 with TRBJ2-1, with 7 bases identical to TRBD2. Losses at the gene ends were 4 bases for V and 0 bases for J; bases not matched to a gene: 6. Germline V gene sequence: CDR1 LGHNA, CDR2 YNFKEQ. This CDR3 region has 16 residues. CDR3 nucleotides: TGTGCCAGCAGCCCAGTGGGGGGGGTCTCCTACAATGAGCAGTTCTTC. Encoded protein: CASSPVGGVSYNEQFF.

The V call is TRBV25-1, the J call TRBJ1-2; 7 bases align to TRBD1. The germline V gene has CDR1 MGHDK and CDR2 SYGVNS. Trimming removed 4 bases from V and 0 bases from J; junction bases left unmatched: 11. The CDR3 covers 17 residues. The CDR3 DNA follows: TGTGCCAGCAGTGCGGTCGGGCAGGGGGAGGCTAACTATGGCTACACCTTC. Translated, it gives CASSAVGQGEANYGYTF.

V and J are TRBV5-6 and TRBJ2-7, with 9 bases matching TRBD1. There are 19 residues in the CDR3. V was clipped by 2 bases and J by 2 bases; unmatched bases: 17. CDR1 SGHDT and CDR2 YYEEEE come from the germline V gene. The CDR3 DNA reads TGTGCCAGCAGCTTAAGGCGGAGTAATCTGGGACAGGGTACCTACGAGCAGTACTTC. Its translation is CASSLRRSNLGQGTYEQYF.

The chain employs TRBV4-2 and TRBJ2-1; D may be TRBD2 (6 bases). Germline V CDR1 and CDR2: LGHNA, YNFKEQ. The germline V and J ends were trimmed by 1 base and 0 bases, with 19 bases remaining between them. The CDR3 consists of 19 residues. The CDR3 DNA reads TGTGCCAGCAGCCAAGCCTCGACTACTAGCCGGATCTCCTACAATGAGCAGTTCTTC. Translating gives CASSQASTTSRISYNEQFF.

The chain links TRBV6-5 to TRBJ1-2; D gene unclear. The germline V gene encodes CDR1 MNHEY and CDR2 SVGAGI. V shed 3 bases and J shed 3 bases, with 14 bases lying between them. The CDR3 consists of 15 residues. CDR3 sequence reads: CASSYASTVDYGYTF. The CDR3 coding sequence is TGTGCCAGCAGTTATGCTTCGACGGTAGACTATGGCTACACCTTC.

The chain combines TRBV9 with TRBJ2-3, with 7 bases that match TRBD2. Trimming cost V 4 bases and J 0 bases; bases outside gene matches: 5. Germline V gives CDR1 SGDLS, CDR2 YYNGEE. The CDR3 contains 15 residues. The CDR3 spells CASSQSSGSTDTQYF. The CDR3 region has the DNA TGTGCCAGCAGCCAATCTAGCGGCAGCACAGATACGCAGTATTTT.

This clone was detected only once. The CDR3 region has the DNA TGTGCCAGCAGCTCCGGCGGGAGAGAGTACGAGCAGTACTTC. Encoded protein: CASSSGGREYEQYF. The chain employs TRBV7-8 and TRBJ2-7; 7 nucleotides align to TRBD2. The CDR3 extends over 14 amino acids. After removal of 4 bases from V and 4 bases from J, the junction contained 7 bases not matched to a gene. Looked up from germline, CDR1 is SGHVS and CDR2 is FQNEAQ.

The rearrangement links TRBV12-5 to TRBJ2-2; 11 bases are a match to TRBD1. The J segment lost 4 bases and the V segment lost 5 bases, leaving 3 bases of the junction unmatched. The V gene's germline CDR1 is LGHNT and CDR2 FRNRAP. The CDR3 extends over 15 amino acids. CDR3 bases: TGTGCTAGTGGTGCCGGACAGGGGGCCACCGGGGAGCTGTTTTTT. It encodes CASGAGQGATGELFF.

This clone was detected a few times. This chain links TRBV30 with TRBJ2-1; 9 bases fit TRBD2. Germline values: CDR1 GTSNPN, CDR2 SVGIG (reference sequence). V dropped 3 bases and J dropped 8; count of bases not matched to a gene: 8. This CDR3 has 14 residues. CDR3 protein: CAWRGGRAVDEQFF. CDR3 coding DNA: TGTGCCTGGAGGGGCGGGAGGGCCGTGGATGAGCAGTTCTTC.

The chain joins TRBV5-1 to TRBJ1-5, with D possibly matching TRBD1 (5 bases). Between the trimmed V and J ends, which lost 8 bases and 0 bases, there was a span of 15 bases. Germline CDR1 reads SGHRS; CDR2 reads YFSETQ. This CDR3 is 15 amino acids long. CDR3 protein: CASRDRQDSNQPQHF. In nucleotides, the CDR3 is TGCGCCAGTCGGGACCGCCAGGATAGCAATCAGCCCCAGCATTTT.

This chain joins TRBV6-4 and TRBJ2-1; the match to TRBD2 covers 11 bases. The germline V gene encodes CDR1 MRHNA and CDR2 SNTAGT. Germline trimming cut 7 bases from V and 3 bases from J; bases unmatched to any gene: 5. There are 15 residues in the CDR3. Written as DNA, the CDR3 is TGTGCCAGCAAGCTTACTAGCGGGAGCTACAATGAGCAGTTCTTC. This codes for CASKLTSGSYNEQFF.

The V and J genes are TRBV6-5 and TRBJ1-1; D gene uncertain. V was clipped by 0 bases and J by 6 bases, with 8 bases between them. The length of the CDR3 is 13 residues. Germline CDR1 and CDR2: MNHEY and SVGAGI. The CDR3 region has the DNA TGTGCCAGCAGTTACTCTGGAAGGCCTGAAGCTTTCTTT. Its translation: CASSYSGRPEAFF.

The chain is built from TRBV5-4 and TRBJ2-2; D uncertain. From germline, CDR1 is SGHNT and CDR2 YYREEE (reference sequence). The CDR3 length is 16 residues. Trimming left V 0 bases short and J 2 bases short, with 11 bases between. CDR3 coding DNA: TGTGCCAGCAGCTTGGGACACAGCCTTAACACCGGGGAGCTGTTTTTT. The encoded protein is CASSLGHSLNTGELFF.

The CDR3 coding sequence is TGTGCCAGCAGTGAAGAAGGGGGGGCCTACGAGCAGTACTTC. Translation: CASSEEGGAYEQYF. The rearrangement links TRBV6-1 to TRBJ2-7; a possible D gene is TRBD2 (7 bases). Germline CDR1 MNHNS, CDR2 SASEGT. The length of the CDR3 is 14 residues. Trimming took 1 base from V and 2 from J, leaving 9 bases between them.